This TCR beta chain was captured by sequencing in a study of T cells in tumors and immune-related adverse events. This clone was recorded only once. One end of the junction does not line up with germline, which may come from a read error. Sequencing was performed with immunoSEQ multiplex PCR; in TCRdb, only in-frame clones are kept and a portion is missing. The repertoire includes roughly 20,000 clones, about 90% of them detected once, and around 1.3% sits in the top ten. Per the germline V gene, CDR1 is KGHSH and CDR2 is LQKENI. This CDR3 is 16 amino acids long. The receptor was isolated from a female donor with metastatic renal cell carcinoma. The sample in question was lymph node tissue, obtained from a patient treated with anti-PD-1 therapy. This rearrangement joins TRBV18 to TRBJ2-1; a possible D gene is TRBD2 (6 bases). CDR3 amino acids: CASAPQGLPSYNEQFF. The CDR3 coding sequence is TGTGCCAGCGCACCCCAGGGACTCCCCTCCTACAATGAGCAGTTCTTC.